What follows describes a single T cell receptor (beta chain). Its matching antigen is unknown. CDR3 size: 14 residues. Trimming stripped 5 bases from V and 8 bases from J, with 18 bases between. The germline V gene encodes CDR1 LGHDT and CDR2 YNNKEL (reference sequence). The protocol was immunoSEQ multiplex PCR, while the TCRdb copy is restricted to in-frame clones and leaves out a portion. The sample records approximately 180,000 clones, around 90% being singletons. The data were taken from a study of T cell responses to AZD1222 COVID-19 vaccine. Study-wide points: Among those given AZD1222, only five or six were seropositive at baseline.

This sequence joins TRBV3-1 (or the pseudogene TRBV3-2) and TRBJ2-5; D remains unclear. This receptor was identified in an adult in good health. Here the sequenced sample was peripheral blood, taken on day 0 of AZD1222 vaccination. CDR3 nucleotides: TGTGCCAGCAGCGCAGATGGAGAGGTCTTAACCCAGTACTTC. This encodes CASSADGEVLTQYF.